This TCR beta chain was captured in a study of vaccination and CD4 T cells after COVID-19. Study at large: Two Hispanic individuals were among six male and four female convalescent patients. Researchers treated control cultures with a CEFX pool, an HIV-1 Nef pool, or no peptide. Findings of the study overall: Counts of SARS-CoV-2-reactive clonotypes had a median that went from roughly 21 to 40, a nonsignificant change.

Cultured CD4+ T-cell DNA underwent Oncomine TCR Beta short-read sequencing. TCRdb analysed the PCR reads with MiXCR anew, one entry per CDR3 protein. The sample holds about 9,600 distinct CDR3 sequences; 45% to 60% are singletons and the top ten take around 24%. The V and J ends lost 5 bases and 4 bases, in that order; junction bases with no gene match: 5. The V gene's germline CDR1 is SGHDT and CDR2 YYEEEE. This CDR3 has 13 amino acids. This sample's treatment: approximately 9-day PBMC culture with coronavirus spike peptide pools or control peptides (ViraFEST assay). Gathered ahead of the COVID-19 pandemic (2011-2018) were the CD4+ T cells of the unexposed donor. Unexposed donors' CD4+ T cells were tested against SARS-CoV-2 S/N and four cold-coronavirus spikes when cell numbers allowed. This clonotype appeared a few times. Its antigen is not identified.

This TCR derives from a human donor in good health. The sample taken for sequencing was CD4+ T cells from blood, cultured in vitro. The V gene is TRBV5-6, the J gene TRBJ1-2; 7 bases match TRBD1. CDR3 residues: CASRRQGGYGYTF. In DNA form, the CDR3 reads TGTGCCAGCAGACGACAGGGTGGCTATGGCTACACCTTC.